One and the same sample provided the 12 T cell receptor beta chains below, sequenced in a study of T cells after yellow fever vaccination. Each CDR3 protein is one row after TCRdb ran MiXCR on the 5' RACE reads. The sample consists of tens of thousands of distinct CDR3 sequences, roughly 7.4% of them appearing once. Sample: CD8+ T cells sorted from PBMCs, taken on the day of the yellow fever booster vaccination. The receptor source for this set is a man younger than 45 who received the YFV17D yellow fever vaccine.

Turning to this clonotype: A much larger clone differs by one base, so this may be a read error. The chain carries TRBV27 and TRBJ2-7; D is ambiguous. CDR3 length equals 12 residues. The V end lost 3 bases, the J end lost 6 bases, and 9 bases lay between the germline ends. Germline-derived CDR1 and CDR2 are MNHEY and SMNVEV (reference sequence). The CDR3 DNA reads as TGTGCCAGCAGTTTCTCTGGCGCCGAGCAGTACTTC. Translated, it gives CASSFSGAEQYF.

This clonotype has just a few counts. The chain joins TRBV6-5 to TRBJ2-1; D perhaps matches TRBD2 (5 bases). The CDR3 contains 15 residues. Per the germline V gene, CDR1 is MNHEY and CDR2 is SVGAGI. V lost 3 bases and J lost 0, with 9 bases in between. This CDR3 is CASSYLGSSYNEQFF. CDR3 DNA sequence: TGTGCCAGCAGTTATCTTGGGAGCTCCTACAATGAGCAGTTCTTC.

The chain recombines TRBV29-1 with TRBJ1-2; 12 bases agree with TRBD1. The CDR3 consists of 14 residues. Trimming removed 7 bases from V and 6 bases from J; junction bases left unmatched: 9. Germline lookup yields CDR1 SQVTM and CDR2 ANQGSEA. The CDR3 loop reads CSDMAGTGGDGYTF. The CDR3 DNA follows: TGCAGCGATATGGCCGGGACAGGGGGCGATGGCTACACCTTC.

In its sample, this clonotype ranks as medium-sized. The chain joins TRBV7-6 to TRBJ2-6; possible D gene TRBD2, 7 bases. The CDR3 consists of 18 residues. Germline-derived CDR1 and CDR2 are SGHVS and FNYEAQ. V was shortened by 1 base and J by 0 bases, with 13 bases between the two germline ends. The CDR3, as DNA: TGTGCCAGCAGCTTAGGGGGGGGGGCTATCTCTGGGGCCAACGTCCTGACTTTC. This translates into CASSLGGGAISGANVLTF.

This clonotype was detected many times. This sequence joins TRBV14 and TRBJ2-2; the match to TRBD2 covers 11 bases. The CDR3 extends over 16 amino acids. CDR1 SGHDN and CDR2 FVKESK come from the germline V gene. The V segment lost 0 bases and the J segment 5 bases; nucleotides outside the gene matches: 2. The CDR3 DNA reads as TGTGCCAGCAGCCAAGACACTAGCGGGAGTACCGGGGAGCTGTTTTTT. Translating gives CASSQDTSGSTGELFF.

This clonotype occurred a few times. The gene calls are TRBV9 and TRBJ2-7, with D possibly being TRBD1 or TRBD2 (5 bases each). This CDR3 comprises 13 residues. Germline-derived CDR1 and CDR2 are SGDLS and YYNGEE. Trimming stripped 4 bases from V and 6 bases from J, with 14 bases between. The CDR3 is CASSRGVVTEQYF. The CDR3 DNA is TGTGCCAGCAGCAGAGGGGTTGTTACCGAGCAGTACTTC.

This clonotype was observed at least ten times. This sequence joins TRBV9 and TRBJ1-6, with TRBD1 identical over 11 bases. The CDR3 covers 18 residues. CDR1 SGDLS and CDR2 YYNGEE come from the germline V gene. V shed 0 bases, J shed 9 bases, and the junction held 11 bases outside the gene matches. CDR3 DNA sequence: TGTGCCAGCAGCGTAGATGGGACAGGGGGATTTTACGGTTCACCCCTCCACTTT. Residues: CASSVDGTGGFYGSPLHF.

The chain employs TRBV27 and TRBJ2-7; 8 bases line up with TRBD2. This CDR3 spans 14 amino acids. Trimming removed 4 bases from V and 7 bases from J; junction bases left unmatched: 9. The germline V gene has CDR1 MNHEY and CDR2 SMNVEV (reference sequence). CDR3 residues: CASSYSAGVGEQYF. In DNA, the CDR3 is TGTGCCAGCAGTTACTCAGCGGGAGTTGGTGAGCAGTACTTC.

CDR3 residues: CASSPRLAPNNEQFF. The CDR3 nucleotides are TGTGCCAGCAGCCCCAGACTAGCGCCCAACAATGAGCAGTTCTTC. This chain uses TRBV3-1 with TRBJ2-1, with 8 nucleotides matching TRBD2. With 4 bases clipped from V and 5 bases from J, the junction kept 7 bases outside the gene matches. Germline V gene lookup returns CDR1 LGHDT and CDR2 YNNKEL (reference sequence). This CDR3 contains 15 residues.

This clonotype was counted only a few times. The genes are TRBV9 and TRBJ2-7; 9 bases are a match to TRBD1. CDR3 length equals 15 residues. Germline V lookup: CDR1 SGDLS, CDR2 YYNGEE. V lost 0 bases to trimming and J lost 5 bases; unmatched junction nucleotides: 6. CDR3 in amino acids: CASSVGWGQGHEQYF. The CDR3 DNA follows: TGTGCCAGCAGCGTAGGATGGGGACAGGGCCACGAGCAGTACTTC.

This clonotype was seen more than once but under ten times. The chain carries TRBV5-8 and TRBJ1-3; no definite D call. Between the trimmed V and J ends, which lost 4 bases and 8 bases, there was a span of 10 bases. CDR3 length: 12 residues. Per germline, CDR1 SGHTS and CDR2 YDEGEE. The DNA for the CDR3 is TGTGCCAGCAGCCATACCCTGGACACCATATATTTT. It translates to CASSHTLDTIYF. Using reference TRBV5-8 and TRBJ1-3 for the parts outside the CDR3, the full variable domain is EAGVTQSPTHLIKTRGQQATLRCSPISGHTSVYWYQQALGLGLQFLLWYDEGEERNRGNFPPRFSGRQFPNYSSELNVNALELEDSALYLCASSHTLDTIYFGEGSWLTVV.

V gene TRBV27 combines with J gene TRBJ2-7; possibly TRBD1 for D (6 bases). Germline lookup yields CDR1 MNHEY and CDR2 SMNVEV (reference sequence). Trimming removed 5 bases at V and 3 bases at J, with 14 bases between. This CDR3 is 14 amino acids long. CDR3 protein: CASSPEQGHYEQYF. The CDR3 DNA is TGTGCCAGCAGTCCGGAACAGGGCCACTACGAGCAGTACTTC.